Below, 17 T cell receptor beta chains from the same sample are listed, as sequenced in a study of beta chain features in type 1 diabetes. Investigators reverse transcribed all isolated RNA, so they sequenced expressed TCRB transcripts. Repertoires were generated with immunoSEQ multiplex PCR, while TCRdb's copy carries only in-frame clones and drops some. The profile shows under 400,000 clones, 15% to 20% of them singletons. The sequencing input was naive CD4+ T cells from blood. Every receptor here comes from a woman aged 18-29 years in good health.

The V gene is TRBV9, the J gene TRBJ1-2; 10 positions match TRBD1. The trim removed 4 bases at V and 7 bases at J, leaving 13 bases unmatched. Germline CDR1 is SGDLS and CDR2 is YYNGEE. The CDR3 is made up of 16 amino acids. Here the CDR3 reads CASSRGDRGPLGGYTF. The CDR3 DNA is TGTGCCAGCAGCCGGGGGGACAGGGGTCCTCTGGGTGGCTACACCTTC.

This sequence joins TRBV7-9 and TRBJ1-1; tentatively, D is TRBD1 (5 bases). The germline gives CDR1 SEHNR, CDR2 FQNEAQ (reference sequence). This CDR3 has 14 amino acids. V was shortened by 5 bases and J by 0 bases, with 10 bases between the two germline ends. As DNA, the CDR3 is TGTGCCAGCAGCGTCGGAGGGGTGAACACTGAAGCTTTCTTT. Translation: CASSVGGVNTEAFF. Full variable domain (missing parts from reference TRBV7-9 and TRBJ1-1): DTGVSQNPRHKITKRGQNVTFRCDPISEHNRLYWYRQTLGQGPEFLTYFQNEAQLEKSRLLSDRFSAERPKGSFSTLEIQRTEQGDSAMYLCASSVGGVNTEAFFGQGTRLTVV.

The rearrangement links TRBV29-1 to TRBJ2-5; the D is unclear. CDR1 SQVTM and CDR2 ANQGSEA come from the germline V gene. Trimming left V 0 bases short and J 1 base short, with 21 bases between. CDR3 length: 18 residues. The CDR3, as DNA: TGCAGCGTTGAAGATCCTGACCAGGCAGGATGGCTCCAAGAGACCCAGTACTTC. Its protein is CSVEDPDQAGWLQETQYF.

The V gene is TRBV7-6, the J gene TRBJ2-6; D gene ambiguous. This CDR3 is built from 16 residues. The V end was cut by 6 bases, the J end by 0 bases, with 12 bases between. The germline CDR1 and CDR2 sequences are SGHVS and FNYEAQ. CDR3 in amino acids: CASSTLSSSGANVLTF. CDR3 nucleotide sequence: TGTGCCAGCAGTACCCTTTCCAGCTCTGGGGCCAACGTCCTGACTTTC.

V usage is TRBV7-2 and J usage is TRBJ2-7; D is perhaps TRBD2 (6 bases). The CDR3 runs to 16 residues. Trimming stripped 3 bases from V and 2 bases from J, with 17 bases between. Germline loops: CDR1 SGHTA, CDR2 FQGNSA. Here the CDR3 reads CASSFSGGNPPYEQYF. CDR3 nucleotide sequence: TGTGCCAGCAGCTTTAGCGGAGGGAACCCCCCCTACGAGCAGTACTTC.

V and J are TRBV10-3 and TRBJ1-1; 9 bases are shared with TRBD1. Looked up from germline, CDR1 is ENHRY and CDR2 is SYGVKD. CDR3 size: 13 residues. V shed 7 bases, J shed 3 bases, and the junction held 3 bases outside the gene matches. CDR3 sequence: CAITQGADTEAFF. The CDR3 coding sequence is TGTGCCATCACACAGGGGGCGGACACTGAAGCTTTCTTT.

This chain uses TRBV19 with TRBJ2-1; TRBD2 matches at 9 bases. J lost 7 bases, V lost 3 bases, and 4 bases had no gene match. CDR3 length equals 14 residues. The germline V gene encodes CDR1 LNHDA and CDR2 SQIVND (reference sequence). The CDR3, as DNA: TGTGCCAGTAGTATTCAACTAGCGGGTAATGAGCAGTTCTTC. This translates into CASSIQLAGNEQFF.

This clone was seen a few times. The V call is TRBV7-2, the J call TRBJ2-5, with 10 positions matching TRBD2. Germline CDR1 reads SGHTA; CDR2 reads FQGNSA. J gave up 5 bases and V 3 bases, and 9 bases lay outside the gene matches. The CDR3 runs 16 residues. Here the CDR3 reads CASSFTSGAGGETQYF. The CDR3 DNA follows: TGTGCCAGCAGCTTTACTAGCGGGGCGGGGGGGGAGACCCAGTACTTC.

This chain connects TRBV14 to TRBJ1-1; D remains unclear. Germline-derived CDR1 and CDR2 are SGHDN and FVKESK. CDR3 length: 15 amino acids. Trimming took off 0 bases at V and 2 bases at J, with 10 bases between the two ends. In DNA, the CDR3 is TGTGCCAGCAGCCAAGAGTTGGCAGGAAACACTGAAGCTTTCTTT. Protein product: CASSQELAGNTEAFF.

The chain couples TRBV14 to TRBJ2-3; the match to TRBD2 covers 9 bases. The CDR3 extends over 17 amino acids. Germline assignment: CDR1 SGHDN and CDR2 FVKESK. Germline trimming cut 4 bases from V and 2 bases from J; bases unmatched to any gene: 10. In nucleotides, the CDR3 is TGTGCCAGCAGCCTCCCTGAGCGGGGGGTCCTCACAGATACGCAGTATTTT. This encodes CASSLPERGVLTDTQYF.

The V gene is TRBV5-1, the J gene TRBJ2-1, with 10 bases matching TRBD2. Trimming cost V 3 bases and J 1 base; bases outside gene matches: 4. Germline loops: CDR1 SGHRS, CDR2 YFSETQ. The CDR3 sequence is 16 residues long. The CDR3 protein is CASSSPLAGSYNEQFF. Here the CDR3 DNA reads TGCGCCAGCAGCTCCCCACTAGCGGGATCCTACAATGAGCAGTTCTTC. The full variable domain, rest sourced from reference TRBV5-1 and TRBJ2-1, is KAGVTQTPRYLIKTRGQQVTLSCSPISGHRSVSWYQQTPGQGLQFLFEYFSETQRNKGNFPGRFSGRQFSNSRSEMNVSTLELGDSALYLCASSSPLAGSYNEQFFGPGTRLTVL.

V and J are TRBV5-1 and TRBJ2-7, with TRBD2 matching over 9 bases. The length of the CDR3 is 17 residues. Germline V gene lookup returns CDR1 SGHRS and CDR2 YFSETQ. V shed 3 bases, J shed 0 bases, and the junction held 10 bases outside the gene matches. CDR3: CASSWNEAGGVSYEQYF. In DNA, the CDR3 is TGCGCCAGCAGCTGGAATGAAGCGGGAGGCGTCTCCTACGAGCAGTACTTC.

The CDR3 DNA reads TGTGCCAGTAGTCCAGACAGGGAAGTTAACATTCAGTACTTC. Translated: CASSPDREVNIQYF. The V call is TRBV19, the J call TRBJ2-4; 7 nucleotides agree with TRBD1. With 5 bases clipped from V and 7 bases from J, the junction kept 8 bases outside the gene matches. Germline V gene sequence: CDR1 LNHDA, CDR2 SQIVND (reference sequence). CDR3 length: 14 amino acids.

The gene calls are TRBV7-9 and TRBJ2-5; tentative D call: TRBD1 (6 bases). The CDR3 is 14 residues long. CDR1 and CDR2 (germline): SEHNR, FQNEAQ (reference sequence). V was trimmed by 2 bases and J by 4 bases, leaving 11 bases between them. The CDR3 here is CASSLTGRGETQYF. The CDR3 DNA reads TGTGCCAGCAGCTTAACTGGCAGGGGAGAGACCCAGTACTTC.

This clone was detected only a few times. CDR3 nucleotides: TGTGCCACCAGCGCCAGTAGAGGGAACACTGAAGCTTTCTTT. Encoded protein: CATSASRGNTEAFF. The chain uses TRBV15 and TRBJ1-1; D is unclear. The CDR3 is 14 amino acids. Deletions cut 5 bases from V and 1 base from J, with 11 bases between. The germline V gene encodes CDR1 LNHNV and CDR2 YYDKDF (reference sequence).

This clone was seen a handful of times. This rearrangement joins TRBV14 to TRBJ2-4, with D possibly TRBD1 on 6 matching bases. The V gene's germline CDR1 is SGHDN and CDR2 FVKESK. The V and J ends lost 4 bases and 9 bases respectively, with 13 bases between them. The CDR3 extends over 13 amino acids. The CDR3 nucleotides are TGTGCCAGCAGCCCCAGTGGGGGCGGCATTCAGTACTTC. Amino acids: CASSPSGGGIQYF.

This clone was detected a few times. The chain combines TRBV30 with TRBJ2-2, with 10 bases lining up with TRBD2. Germline V gene lookup returns CDR1 GTSNPN and CDR2 SVGIG (reference sequence). V gave up 2 bases and J gave up 0 bases; unmatched junction bases: 6. The CDR3 length is 17 residues. DNA for the CDR3: TGTGCCTGGAGTAGCGGGAGGGCCTCGTCGAACACCGGGGAGCTGTTTTTT. This translates into CAWSSGRASSNTGELFF.